This TCR beta chain was sequenced in a study of long-term antiretroviral therapy in people with HIV. This clone was seen just once. The authors ran the immunoSEQ assay, v3.0, at survey level. Using immunoSEQ multiplex PCR, the repertoire was profiled, and TCRdb retains in-frame clones only, with some absent. There are about 40,000 clones in the sample; around 85% occur only once, and 4.5% to 6% lies in the top ten. Between the trimmed V and J ends, which lost 3 bases and 8 bases, there was a span of 17 bases. This CDR3 is built from 15 residues. Germline V gene sequence: CDR1 SGDLS, CDR2 YYNGEE. Sequenced material: unsorted PBMCs, taken 3.1 years after starting antiretroviral therapy. The TCR sequence derives from a woman between 50 and 59 years old with HIV. The rearrangement links TRBV9 to TRBJ1-4; weak D call: TRBD1 (5 bases). This CDR3 reads CASSGGERVVEKLFF. CDR3 DNA: TGTGCCAGCAGCGGGGGGGAGCGGGTCGTGGAAAAACTGTTTTTT.